The 31 T cell receptor beta chains listed next were all sequenced from one sample in a study of T cell responses to AZD1222 COVID-19 vaccine. Measured with immunoSEQ multiplex PCR; TCRdb has only the in-frame clones, and not every one. The data contain about 140,000 clones, 92% of them singletons. This sample comprised peripheral blood, obtained 28 days after the second AZD1222 dose. These receptors were collected from an adult who received the AZD1222 COVID-19 vaccine.

The rearrangement links TRBV20-1 to TRBJ2-1, with unresolved D. The length of the CDR3 is 11 residues. Germline V gene sequence: CDR1 DFQATT, CDR2 SNEGSKA (reference sequence). The V and J ends lost 4 bases and 9 bases respectively, with 10 bases between them. The CDR3 here is CSATRASEQFF. DNA of the CDR3: TGCAGTGCTACCCGGGCCTCTGAGCAGTTCTTC.

V usage is TRBV19 and J usage is TRBJ1-2; D gene uncertain. The CDR3 runs 14 residues. Germline V gene lookup returns CDR1 LNHDA and CDR2 SQIVND (reference sequence). Trimming cost V 4 bases and J 4 bases, with 13 bases left between them. CDR3 amino acids: CASSNPPESYGYTF. CDR3 DNA: TGTGCCAGTAGTAACCCCCCAGAGAGCTATGGCTACACCTTC.

The chain is built from TRBV7-2 and TRBJ1-5, with a tentative D call TRBD1 (5 bases). The CDR3 is 15 residues long. Germline lookup yields CDR1 SGHTA and CDR2 FQGNSA. V shed 2 bases and J shed 2 bases, with 10 bases lying between them. DNA of the CDR3: TGTGCCAGCAGCTTACGGGGGAGGGGCAATCAGCCCCAGCATTTT. Protein: CASSLRGRGNQPQHF. The full variable domain, rest sourced from reference TRBV7-2 and TRBJ1-5, is GAGVSQSPSNKVTEKGKDVELRCDPISGHTALYWYRQSLGQGLEFLIYFQGNSAPDKSGLPSDRFSAERTGGSVSTLTIQRTQQEDSAVYLCASSLRGRGNQPQHFGDGTRLSIL.

This rearrangement joins TRBV7-8 to TRBJ2-7; D is uncertain. The germline V gene encodes CDR1 SGHVS and CDR2 FQNEAQ. V was pared by 3 bases and J by 3 bases, with 9 bases between. CDR3 size: 13 residues. Here the CDR3 DNA reads TGTGCCAGCAGCTTTTTCCAAGTCTACGAGCAGTACTTC. This encodes CASSFFQVYEQYF.

The chain recombines TRBV5-1 with TRBJ1-1; maybe TRBD1 (6 bases). This CDR3 contains 14 residues. Per the germline V gene, CDR1 is SGHRS and CDR2 is YFSETQ. Trimming removed 5 bases at V and 4 bases at J, with 15 bases between. CDR3 DNA: TGCGCCAGCAGTTCCATGGGGGGGCCCACTGAAGCTTTCTTT. Its protein product is CASSSMGGPTEAFF.

The CDR3: CAIRGQGVGNTIYF. The CDR3 DNA sequence: TGTGCCATCAGGGGACAGGGGGTAGGAAACACCATATATTTT. The J gene is TRBJ1-3, the V gene TRBV10-3; 11 positions match TRBD1. V was pared by 6 bases and J by 4 bases, with 2 bases of the junction left unmatched. The germline V gene encodes CDR1 ENHRY and CDR2 SYGVKD. CDR3 size: 14 residues.

This clone came up once. The rearrangement joins TRBV4-2 to TRBJ2-1, with 9 bases that match TRBD2. CDR1 LGHNA and CDR2 YNFKEQ come from the germline V gene. Trimming at V came to 0 bases and at J to 8 bases, leaving 20 bases not matched to a gene. This CDR3 spans 20 amino acids. CDR3 sequence reads: CASSQDLARTPGLALYEQFF. The CDR3 coding sequence is TGTGCCAGCAGCCAAGACCTCGCCCGGACCCCGGGACTAGCTCTCTATGAGCAGTTCTTC.

The V and J genes are TRBV28 and TRBJ2-5, with D possibly being TRBD2 (7 bases). The CDR3 runs to 16 residues. Germline CDR1 and CDR2: MDHEN and SYDVKM. Trimming stripped 1 base from V and 2 bases from J, with 14 bases between. The CDR3 spells CASSLSRGGVQETQYF. The CDR3 region has the DNA TGTGCCAGCAGTTTATCGAGGGGGGGCGTACAAGAGACCCAGTACTTC.

J is TRBJ1-2 and V is TRBV9; D not certain. The CDR3 runs 15 residues. V lost 3 bases and J lost 1, with 13 bases in between. Germline CDR1 reads SGDLS; CDR2 reads YYNGEE. DNA for the CDR3: TGTGCCAGCAGCGGCCGGGCGGATTTTAACTATGGCTACACCTTC. It specifies CASSGRADFNYGYTF. Combining the CDR3 with reference TRBV9 and TRBJ1-2 gives the whole variable domain DSGVTQTPKHLITATGQRVTLRCSPRSGDLSVYWYQQSLDQGLQFLIQYYNGEERAKGNILERFSAQQFPDLHSELNLSSLELGDSALYFCASSGRADFNYGYTFGSGTRLTVV.

The J gene is TRBJ1-6, the V gene TRBV30, with D uncertain. The ends were cut back, 3 bases at V and 3 bases at J, with 3 bases in the middle. Germline loops: CDR1 GTSNPN, CDR2 SVGIG (reference sequence). The CDR3 runs to 12 residues. This CDR3 reads CAWSLYNSPLHF. CDR3 sequence (DNA): TGTGCCTGGAGCCTCTATAATTCACCCCTCCACTTT.

As concerns this clone: Compared with germline, one end of the junction differs, possibly owing to a read error. The chain couples TRBV4-2 to TRBJ2-7; 8 bases align to TRBD2. In germline, CDR1 is LGHNA, CDR2 YNFKEQ. The CDR3 loop spans 14 amino acids. This chain's CDR3 is CASSQGSPSGYLHF. The CDR3 nucleotides are TGTGCCAGCAGCCAAGGGAGTCCTAGCGGGTATCTACACTTC.

The genes are TRBV18 and TRBJ1-1; D might be TRBD1 (6 bases). V was shortened by 1 base and J by 0 bases, with 9 bases between the two germline ends. CDR1 is KGHSH, CDR2 LQKENI, per germline. The CDR3 loop spans 15 amino acids. CDR3 amino acids: CASSPLGHLNTEAFF. The CDR3 DNA reads TGTGCCAGCTCACCACTGGGACATTTGAACACTGAAGCTTTCTTT.

The chain links TRBV6-5 to TRBJ2-7; 9 nucleotides align to TRBD1. Unmatched junction bases numbered 6, after V lost 10 bases and J lost 2 bases. The CDR3 covers 13 residues. Germline V lookup: CDR1 MNHEY, CDR2 SVGAGI. In nucleotides, the CDR3 is TGTGCCACCTGGGGACAGGGACCCTACGAGCAGTACTTC. This codes for CATWGQGPYEQYF.

The V and J genes are TRBV4-2 and TRBJ2-5, with no clear D. This CDR3 is 13 amino acids long. Per the germline V gene, CDR1 is LGHNA and CDR2 is YNFKEQ. V was clipped by 5 bases and J by 5 bases, with 12 bases between them. CDR3 amino acids: CASSFGSGETQYF. The CDR3 DNA reads as TGTGCCAGCAGCTTTGGCTCAGGTGAGACCCAGTACTTC.

The J gene is TRBJ2-2, the V gene TRBV2; 12 nucleotides line up with TRBD2. The CDR3 is 14 residues long. Germline CDR1 reads SNHLY; CDR2 reads FYNNEI. V was clipped by 5 bases and J by 6 bases; unmatched bases: 1. In nucleotides, the CDR3 is TGTGCCAGCAGTAGGACTAGCGGGGCCGGGGAGCTGTTTTTT. Protein product: CASSRTSGAGELFF.

This clone has only one observation. The V call is TRBV18, the J call TRBJ2-7, with D possibly called TRBD1 or TRBD2 (5 bases each). In germline, CDR1 is KGHSH, CDR2 LQKENI. The CDR3 totals 14 residues. V lost 8 bases and J lost 6, with 20 bases in between. CDR3 nucleotides: TGTGCCAGCCAACCCGGGGCACAGGTCGGCGAGCAGTACTTC. Its translation is CASQPGAQVGEQYF. Full variable domain (outside the CDR3, taken from reference TRBV18 and TRBJ2-7): NAGVMQNPRHLVRRRGQEARLRCSPMKGHSHVYWYRQLPEEGLKFMVYLQKENIIDESGMPKERFSAEFPKEGPSILRIQQVVRGDSAAYFCASQPGAQVGEQYFGPGTRLTVT.

For the CDR3, the DNA is TGTGCCAGCAGCTCGGAATCGCCAGGAATAGCTTTCTTT. This translates into CASSSESPGIAFF. This chain links TRBV13 with TRBJ1-1; no firm D call. Germline CDR1 is PRHDT and CDR2 is FYEKMQ (reference sequence). V was shortened by 4 bases and J by 10 bases, with 16 bases between the two germline ends. The CDR3 totals 13 residues.

V gene TRBV7-2 combines with J gene TRBJ2-1; 8 bases agree with TRBD1. Losses at the gene ends were 3 bases for V and 8 bases for J; bases not matched to a gene: 12. Germline CDR1 reads SGHTA; CDR2 reads FQGNSA. This CDR3 has 16 amino acids. CDR3 bases: TGTGCCAGCAGCTTTCGACAGGGGCTGACCTCACATGAGCAGTTCTTC. This gives the protein CASSFRQGLTSHEQFF.

V is TRBV21-1 and J is TRBJ1-5. TRBV21-1 is noted as a pseudogene. This CDR3 region has 15 residues. CDR3 amino acids: CASSKGWGGYQPQHF. CDR3 bases: TGTGCCAGCAGCAAAGGATGGGGGGGTTATCAGCCCCAGCATTTT.

The genes are TRBV2 and TRBJ1-5; 8 bases line up with TRBD1. The CDR3 spans 15 residues. V shed 4 bases, J shed 2 bases, and the junction held 4 bases outside the gene matches. The germline gives CDR1 SNHLY, CDR2 FYNNEI. This CDR3 is CASSAQGGGNQPQHF. The CDR3 nucleotides are TGTGCCAGCAGTGCACAGGGGGGAGGCAATCAGCCCCAGCATTTT.

This clone has just one count. The V call is TRBV27, the J call TRBJ1-1; 10 bases map to TRBD1. The CDR3 consists of 15 residues. The germline V gene encodes CDR1 MNHEY and CDR2 SMNVEV (reference sequence). V was clipped by 6 bases and J by 5 bases; unmatched bases: 9. CDR3 DNA sequence: TGTGCCAGCAGGCCTCGGACAGGGGGTATAACTGAAGCTTTCTTT. It translates to CASRPRTGGITEAFF.

The rearrangement uses TRBV7-2 and TRBJ2-1; no reliable D call. The V end lost 1 base, the J end lost 1 base, and 14 bases lay between the germline ends. Germline V gene data show CDR1 as SGHTA and CDR2 as FQGNSA. This CDR3 contains 17 residues. The CDR3 here is CASSLVGRGTSYNEQFF. The CDR3 DNA reads as TGTGCCAGCAGCTTAGTAGGGCGAGGAACTTCCTACAATGAGCAGTTCTTC.

J is TRBJ2-6 and V is TRBV9, with D unclear. Trimming stripped 2 bases from V and 0 bases from J, with 12 bases between. Germline values: CDR1 SGDLS, CDR2 YYNGEE. CDR3 size: 17 residues. The CDR3 DNA is TGTGCCAGCAGCGTTACGGACCGCCGCTCTGGGGCCAACGTCCTGACTTTC. It codes for CASSVTDRRSGANVLTF.

This chain uses TRBV10-3 with TRBJ1-5, with 7 positions matching TRBD1. Germline V lookup: CDR1 ENHRY, CDR2 SYGVKD. The length of the CDR3 is 14 residues. The V gene end was trimmed by 6 bases and the J gene end by 4 bases; junction bases not matched to a gene: 6. The CDR3 coding sequence is TGTGCCATCAGCCTCGACAGGGTTAATCAGCCCCAGCATTTT. Protein: CAISLDRVNQPQHF.

CDR3 in DNA: TGTGCCAGCACCCCCATACAGGGGGGCCCGTATGGCTACACCTTC. It codes for CASTPIQGGPYGYTF. The V and J genes are TRBV28 and TRBJ1-2; 8 bases match TRBD1. Germline V gene lookup returns CDR1 MDHEN and CDR2 SYDVKM. There are 15 residues in the CDR3. J was trimmed by 5 bases and V by 7 bases; bases with no gene match: 12.

The genes are TRBV2 and TRBJ1-2; unclear D gene. The ends were cut back, 10 bases at V and 5 bases at J, with 11 bases in the middle. The CDR3 covers 11 residues. CDR1 SNHLY and CDR2 FYNNEI come from the germline V gene. CDR3 amino acids: CATDKWYGYTF. The CDR3 bases are TGTGCCACCGACAAGTGGTATGGCTACACCTTC. Complete variable domain (other parts from reference TRBV2 and TRBJ1-2): EPEVTQTPSHQVTQMGQEVILRCVPISNHLYFYWYRQILGQKVEFLVSFYNNEISEKSEIFDDQFSVERPDGSNFTLKIRSTKLEDSAMYFCATDKWYGYTFGSGTRLTVV.

The CDR3 DNA reads TGTGCCAGCAGTGGGGGACAGGGATTTTCCACCCCCGCGCATCAGCCCCAGCATTTT. This codes for CASSGGQGFSTPAHQPQHF. This chain connects TRBV6-1 to TRBJ1-5, with TRBD1 matching over 9 bases. V was pared by 4 bases and J by 5 bases, with 18 bases of the junction left unmatched. CDR3 length equals 19 residues. CDR1 is MNHNS and CDR2 is SASEGT in the germline V gene.

The rearrangement links TRBV15 to TRBJ2-3, with TRBD2 identical over 9 bases. The CDR3 covers 17 residues. The ends lost 0 bases at V and 5 bases at J; junction bases unmatched: 9. Germline-derived CDR1 and CDR2 are LNHNV and YYDKDF (reference sequence). The CDR3 region is CATSRDRNPSGVDTQYF. The CDR3 DNA follows: TGTGCCACCAGCAGAGATCGGAATCCTAGCGGGGTAGATACGCAGTATTTT.

The V call is TRBV11-3, the J call TRBJ1-1, with TRBD1 matching over 9 bases. CDR1 is SGHNT, CDR2 YENEEA, per germline. The V gene end was trimmed by 9 bases and the J gene end by 5 bases; junction bases not matched to a gene: 4. The CDR3 runs 12 residues. CDR3 nucleotides: TGTGCCAGTCACAGGGGGCCGACTGAAGCTTTCTTT. This codes for CASHRGPTEAFF.

This clone was seen only a few times. This chain joins TRBV7-9 and TRBJ1-1; TRBD1 aligns across 7 bases. Germline V gives CDR1 SEHNR, CDR2 FQNEAQ (reference sequence). This CDR3 spans 13 amino acids. V shed 6 bases and J 1 base; nucleotides not matched to a gene: 2. CDR3 nucleotide sequence: TGTGCCAGCAGACGGGACAGGAACACTGAAGCTTTCTTT. Translating it yields CASRRDRNTEAFF.

J is TRBJ1-2 and V is TRBV5-6; 7 bases map to TRBD1. The CDR3 sequence is 16 residues long. Germline loops: CDR1 SGHDT, CDR2 YYEEEE. Losses at the gene ends were 1 base for V and 1 base for J; bases not matched to a gene: 7. The CDR3 sequence: CASSLINRGFNYGYTF. For the CDR3, the DNA is TGTGCCAGCAGCTTGATTAACAGGGGATTTAACTATGGCTACACCTTC. Together with reference TRBV5-6 and TRBJ1-2, the CDR3 gives the full variable domain: DAGVTQSPTHLIKTRGQQVTLRCSPKSGHDTVSWYQQALGQGPQFIFQYYEEEERQRGNFPDRFSGHQFPNYSSELNVNALLLGDSALYLCASSLINRGFNYGYTFGSGTRLTVV.